This TCR beta chain was captured by sequencing in a study of blood T cell repertoires in COVID-19. Study-level background: The United States, Italy and Spain supplied acute and convalescent COVID-19 samples. In each case, the material was cDNA or gDNA derived from T cells, B-cell-depleted T cells, or PBMCs.

This CDR3 is built from 14 residues. Per germline, CDR1 MNHEY and CDR2 SVGAGI. The V and J ends lost 4 bases and 0 bases, in that order; junction bases with no gene match: 3. Per the original methods: Researchers report that nucleated cell counts were estimated from reference gene primer amplification. Profiling relied on immunoSEQ multiplex PCR, and the TCRdb table lists in-frame clones only, not all of them. V and J calls plus clone size are reproduced from that table; the DNA served to infer D and trimming. The table has around 130,000 clones, around nine tenths seen once; the top ten hold under 2.5%.

Sequencing input: PBMCs or T cells enriched from blood (not recorded which). The genes are TRBV6-5 and TRBJ2-7; TRBD1 aligns across 7 bases. The sequence derives from a woman between 50 and 59 years old who had recovered from COVID-19. CDR3 nucleotide sequence: TGTGCCAGCAGTTCCGGGACAGACTCCTACGAGCAGTACTTC. It translates to CASSSGTDSYEQYF.